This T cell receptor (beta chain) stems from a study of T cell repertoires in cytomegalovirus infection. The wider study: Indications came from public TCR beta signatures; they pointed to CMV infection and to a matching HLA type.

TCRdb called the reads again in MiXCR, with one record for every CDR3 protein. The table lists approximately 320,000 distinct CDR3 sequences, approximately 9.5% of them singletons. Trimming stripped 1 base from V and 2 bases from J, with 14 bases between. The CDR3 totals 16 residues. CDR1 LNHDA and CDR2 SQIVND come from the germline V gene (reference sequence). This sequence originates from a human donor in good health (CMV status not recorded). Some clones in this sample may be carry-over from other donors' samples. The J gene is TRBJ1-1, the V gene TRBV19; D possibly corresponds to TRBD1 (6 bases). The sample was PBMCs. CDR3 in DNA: TGTGCCAGTAGTATAGGTACAGGGTCGGGAAACACTGAAGCTTTCTTT. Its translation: CASSIGTGSGNTEAFF.